Below, one T cell receptor beta chain is given with its context. Authors' data handling: Quantification of nucleated cells was approximated via reference gene primer amplification. Assay: immunoSEQ multiplex PCR; the TCRdb copy retains only in-frame clones and omits some. The V and J calls and the clone size are those of that table, but D and trimming were determined from the DNA. In the table there are 60,000 or so clones, roughly 71% of which are singletons. The sample originates from a study of blood T cell repertoires in COVID-19. Looking at the study overall: The origin of the acute and convalescent COVID-19 samples was the United States, Italy and Spain. From T cells, B-cell-depleted T cells, or PBMCs came the material, which was cDNA or gDNA.

Input material: peripheral blood. The receptor was derived from a woman aged 80 or older with acute or convalescent COVID-19.

This CDR3 is CASSIQGAITEAFF. The DNA of the CDR3 is TGTGCCAGTAGTATACAGGGGGCGATCACTGAAGCTTTCTTT. This chain links TRBV19 with TRBJ1-1; TRBD1 agrees at 8 bases. Germline assignment: CDR1 LNHDA and CDR2 SQIVND (reference sequence). V lost 2 bases to trimming and J lost 4 bases; unmatched junction nucleotides: 3. There are 14 residues in the CDR3. Based on the CDR3 plus reference TRBV19 and TRBJ1-1, the full variable domain is DGGITQSPKYLFRKEGQNVTLSCEQNLNHDAMYWYRQDPGQGLRLIYYSQIVNDFQKGDIAEGYSVSREKKESFPLTVTSAQKNPTAFYLCASSIQGAITEAFFGQGTRLTVV.